This TCR beta chain was captured in a study of blood T cell repertoires in COVID-19. The CDR3 covers 14 residues. Trimming took 4 bases from V and 7 from J, leaving 15 bases between them. Germline CDR1 reads SGHRS; CDR2 reads YFSETQ. Here immunoSEQ multiplex PCR was the method, and the copy in TCRdb shows in-frame clones only, minus some. The sample holds roughly 150,000 clones, under 85% seen once. Sequencing input: peripheral blood. The J gene is TRBJ2-1, the V gene TRBV5-1; weak D call: TRBD1 (5 bases). The origin of this receptor is a man aged 65-85 years who had recovered from COVID-19. The CDR3 nucleotides are TGCGCCAGCAGCCCTGGGGAAGGGGCGAATGAGCAGTTCTTC. The encoded protein is CASSPGEGANEQFF.